This T cell receptor beta chain was identified in a study of blood T cell repertoires in COVID-19. Turning to the study itself: Whether acute or convalescent, the COVID-19 samples came from the United States, Italy and Spain. PBMCs, B-cell-depleted T cells, or T cells were the source of the cDNA or gDNA that made up the material.

Per the original methods: The assay estimated nucleated cells by amplifying reference gene primers. Profiled with immunoSEQ multiplex PCR; TCRdb holds only in-frame clones, not every one. V and J calls and clone size are those listed in that table; D and trimming were worked out from the DNA. The sample records 650,000 to 800,000 clones, around 90% being singletons. This receptor was obtained from a woman under 30 with acute or convalescent COVID-19. The sequencing sample was made of peripheral blood.

The CDR3 DNA reads TGTGCCAGCTCACCAGGGACAGTTGAACGGGAAAAACTGTTTTTT. Translating gives CASSPGTVEREKLFF. The chain uses TRBV18 and TRBJ1-4; TRBD1 matches 7 bases. V shed 2 bases and J 8 bases; nucleotides not matched to a gene: 8. This CDR3 region has 15 residues. Germline-derived CDR1 and CDR2 are KGHSH and LQKENI.